The entry below gives a single T cell receptor (beta chain) sequence along with its context. Its antigen is as yet unknown. With the Oncomine TCR Beta short-read assay, DNA from cultured CD4+ T cells was sequenced. Using its own MiXCR run on the PCR reads, TCRdb lists one record per CDR3 protein. In the table there are 10,000 or so distinct CDR3 sequences, about 31% of which are singletons. The data derive from a study of vaccination and CD4 T cells after COVID-19. As for treatment: approximately 10-day PBMC culture with coronavirus spike peptide pools or control peptides (ViraFEST assay). Days 3 and 7 saw half the medium replaced with fresh IL-2 medium. The V end was cut by 2 bases, the J end by 1 base, with 9 bases between. The CDR3 is made up of 15 amino acids. The germline gives CDR1 SGHAT, CDR2 FQNNGV.

This sequence originates from a human donor with COVID-19. The chain joins TRBV11-2 to TRBJ1-5; the D gene is possibly TRBD1 (5 bases). Material for sequencing was cultured CD4+ T cells from blood. The DNA of the CDR3 is TGTGCCAGCAGCTTAACCGGGGCGAGCAATCAGCCCCAGCATTTT. Translating gives CASSLTGASNQPQHF.